The entry below describes one TCR beta chain. Sequenced by immunoSEQ multiplex PCR; TCRdb stores in-frame clones only, minus some. This table holds 33,000 or so clones, around four fifths found once. These data come from a study of neoadjuvant anti-PD-1 for oral cavity cancer. The time point: after neoadjuvant nivolumab, at surgical resection. Germline V gene data show CDR1 as MGHRA and CDR2 as YSYEKL. CDR3 size: 15 residues. V was pared by 0 bases and J by 8 bases, with 16 bases between. This rearrangement joins TRBV4-1 to TRBJ1-1; a possible D gene is TRBD1 (6 bases). The sequencing here drew on PBMCs, taken after nivolumab (anti-PD-1) treatment. The receptor comes from a person aged 35-79 years with oral cavity squamous cell carcinoma. CDR3 in amino acids: CASSQESRRGAEAFF. CDR3 in DNA: TGCGCCAGCAGCCAAGAAAGCCGGAGGGGGGCAGAAGCTTTCTTT.